This TCR beta chain comes out of a study of blood T cell repertoires in COVID-19. Study-level information: Some COVID-19 samples were acute and others convalescent; all came from the United States, Italy and Spain. T cells, B-cell-depleted T cells, or PBMCs provided the cDNA or gDNA that served as material.

Original handling: For nucleated cells, counts were estimated from reference gene primer amplification. This table comes from immunoSEQ multiplex PCR, and its TCRdb copy is limited to in-frame clones, with some not included. V and J calls and clone size follow that table, whereas D and trimming were derived from the DNA. Here the sample spans around 180,000 clones, 80% to 90% being singletons. The receptor was isolated from a man between 65 and 79 years old with active or convalescent COVID-19. Sequences were obtained from peripheral blood.

This CDR3 reads CSASPGQSVETQYF. DNA of the CDR3: TGCAGTGCTAGTCCGGGACAGAGCGTGGAGACCCAGTACTTC. The chain joins TRBV20-1 to TRBJ2-5, with 7 bases aligning to TRBD1. The germline V gene encodes CDR1 DFQATT and CDR2 SNEGSKA (reference sequence). The junction had 9 bases not matched to a gene; V was cut back by 3 bases and J by 5 bases. The CDR3 consists of 14 residues.